The sequence of this T cell receptor beta chain was determined in a study of shared clonotypes between healthy human individuals. The repertoire was sequenced with immunoSEQ multiplex PCR; TCRdb's copy has only in-frame clones and lacks some. The sample holds a few million clones, approximately 94% seen once. The CDR3 sequence is 12 residues long. Germline trimming cut 5 bases from V and 10 bases from J; bases unmatched to any gene: 3. Germline values: CDR1 ENHRY, CDR2 SYGVKD. The receptor was derived from a man aged 18 to 30 in good health. V is TRBV10-3 and J is TRBJ2-1, with 9 nucleotides matching TRBD2. Sample: naive CD4+ T cells sorted from blood. Subset: CD45RA+ positively selected. CDR3 DNA sequence: TGTGCCATCAGTCGACTAGCGGAGGAGCAGTTCTTC. Encoded protein: CAISRLAEEQFF.